Listed below are T cell receptor beta chains from one sample, sequenced in a study of graft-versus-host responses after intestinal transplantation. Method: immunoSEQ multiplex PCR; TCRdb's copy keeps in-frame clones and lacks some. The sample carries 7,700 or so clones, less than 40% recorded once. The source was alloreactive CD4+ T cells from a mixed lymphocyte reaction culture, collected before transplantation. These receptors all stem from a human patient who was an organ donor for intestinal transplantation. Both conserved end residues are part of each CDR3. The order of the fields is J gene, D gene, clone size, V gene, CDR3 DNA, CDR3 protein. A D gene is named only where the DNA matches it firmly. The size entry is marked missing in some rows and otherwise reads once, few, many or a size class.

>TRBJ2-7|NA|medium-sized|TRBV10-3
TGTGCCATCAGTGAGGGAACTAGCTCGGGCGAGCAGTACTTC
CAISEGTSSGEQYF
>TRBJ1-2|TRBD1|few|TRBV6-8
TGTGCCAGCAGTGAAGTCCCGACAGGGCACTATGGCTACACCTTC
CASSEVPTGHYGYTF
>TRBJ2-5|TRBD2|medium-sized|TRBV6-1
TGTGCCAGCAGACTAGCGGGGGGGCAAGAGACCCAGTACTTC
CASRLAGGQETQYF
>TRBJ1-1|NA|few|TRBV7-9
TGTGCCAGCAGAACTAGCGCGGGCAGCCACAACACTGAAGCTTTCTTT
CASRTSAGSHNTEAFF
>TRBJ1-1|NA|NA|TRBV6-5
TGTGCCAGCAATTGGAACAGAAACACTGAAGCTTTCTTT
CASNWNRNTEAFF
>TRBJ2-1|NA|NA|TRBV15
TGTGCTGCTCAGAGTGGCGGCATCACCTCCTACAATGAGCAGTTCTTC
CAAQSGGITSYNEQFF
>TRBJ2-3|TRBD1|medium-sized|TRBV10-3
TGTGCCATCAGTGAGCCCGGACAGGTCACAGATACGCAGTATTTT
CAISEPGQVTDTQYF
>TRBJ1-2|NA|many|TRBV19
TGTGCCAGTACGGGAAGGGAAAAGGGAGGCTACACCTTC
CASTGREKGGYTF
>TRBJ1-5|NA|medium-sized|TRBV6-5
TGTGCCAGCAGTTACTCGGGGGGAGGGCAGCCCCAGCATTTT
CASSYSGGGQPQHF
>TRBJ1-3|TRBD1|medium-sized|TRBV9
TGTGCCAGCAGCGTGGGGGACAGCTCTGGAAACACCATATATTTT
CASSVGDSSGNTIYF
>TRBJ1-2|NA|medium-sized|TRBV5-4
TGTGCCAGCAGCTTGGTCAAGGGGGGGCCTGTAAGTAACTATGGCTACACCTTC
CASSLVKGGPVSNYGYTF
>TRBJ2-5|TRBD2|few|TRBV9
TGTGCCAGCAGCGTAGCGGGTAGCGGGGGCCCAGAGGGAGAGACCCAGTACTTC
CASSVAGSGGPEGETQYF
>TRBJ1-6|NA|NA|TRBV2
TGTGCCAGCAGTGTGGAGTTGAATTCACCCCTCCACTTT
CASSVELNSPLHF
>TRBJ1-4|NA|NA|TRBV4-2
TGTGCCAGCAGCCAAGAGGGGGCAGGGACTAATGAAAAACTGTTTTTT
CASSQEGAGTNEKLFF
>TRBJ2-5|TRBD2|medium-sized|TRBV4-1
TGCGCCAGCAGCCAAAAGCGGGGGAATCAACAAGAGACCCAGTACTTC
CASSQKRGNQQETQYF
>TRBJ2-5|TRBD2|once|TRBV5-1
TGCGCCAGCAGCTTGGGTAATAGCGGGGGGCTCGAGACCCAGTACTTC
CASSLGNSGGLETQYF
>TRBJ2-4|NA|NA|TRBV28
TGTGCCAGCAGTTTAGTCGGACAGACTTTTACCAAAAACATTCAGTACTTC
CASSLVGQTFTKNIQYF
>TRBJ1-5|NA|few|TRBV2
TGTGCCAGCAGTGAACGACGGAGTAGCAATCAGCCCCAGCATTTT
CASSERRSSNQPQHF
>TRBJ1-1|NA|medium-sized|TRBV10-3
TGTGCCATCAGTCCACAGGGTTGGAACACTGAAGCTTTCTTT
CAISPQGWNTEAFF
>TRBJ2-7|TRBD1|NA|TRBV6-5
TGTGCCAGCGTCCGGGACAGATCCTACGAGCAGTACTTC
CASVRDRSYEQYF
>TRBJ1-6|NA|medium-sized|TRBV5-1
TGCGCCAGCAGCTTGGGACAATATAATTCACCCCTCCACTTT
CASSLGQYNSPLHF
>TRBJ1-2|TRBD1|NA|TRBV9
TGTGCCAGCAGCATCCGGGACAGGGACGCTAACTATGGCTACACCTTC
CASSIRDRDANYGYTF
>TRBJ2-5|NA|few|TRBV30
TGTGCCTGGAGTGTTAGGAAGCTGAGGGAGACCCAGTACTTC
CAWSVRKLRETQYF
>TRBJ1-2|NA|NA|TRBV18
TGTGCCAGCGCCGACAGAACCTATGGCTACACCTTC
CASADRTYGYTF
>TRBJ1-2|NA|NA|TRBV30
TGTGCCTGGAGCGGGGGACGTGGCTACACCTTC
CAWSGGRGYTF
>TRBJ1-1|NA|medium-sized|TRBV18
TGTGCCAGCTCGCCCCATCAGGGGCCGAACACTGAAGCTTTCTTT
CASSPHQGPNTEAFF
>TRBJ2-1|NA|NA|TRBV29-1
TGCAGCGTCTTCAGACCAGCGGGTCGGTCGACCTACAATGAGCAGTTCTTC
CSVFRPAGRSTYNEQFF
>TRBJ1-1|TRBD1|few|TRBV29-1
TGCAGCGTTCACAGGGGAGTTACTGAAGCTTTCTTT
CSVHRGVTEAFF
>TRBJ2-3|TRBD1|NA|TRBV28
TGTGCCAGCAGTTTAAGGGGGCCGGGAACGCAGTATTTT
CASSLRGPGTQYF
>TRBJ1-1|NA|NA|TRBV9
TGTGCCAGCAGCCCTACTAGGACTTCTCCGGGGGAAGCTTTCTTT
CASSPTRTSPGEAFF
>TRBJ1-2|TRBD1|medium-sized|TRBV6-5
TGTGCCAGCAGTCCTTTTAGGACAGGGGGCTACACCTTC
CASSPFRTGGYTF
>TRBJ2-7|TRBD2|NA|TRBV5-1
TGCGCCAGCAGCTCGGGGGGACGGGGGCAGTACTTC
CASSSGGRGQYF
>TRBJ1-1|TRBD1|NA|TRBV6-6
TGTGCCAGCAGTTACGGGACAGGGAGGAGGAACACTGAAGCTTTCTTT
CASSYGTGRRNTEAFF
>TRBJ2-1|NA|NA|TRBV18
TGTGCCAGCTCGCAATCCCAGGGAAGGGGCAATGAGCAGTTCTTC
CASSQSQGRGNEQFF
>TRBJ2-7|NA|NA|TRBV5-4
TGTGCCAGCAGCCCTAGCCCTTTCCCCTCCTACGAGCAGTACTTC
CASSPSPFPSYEQYF
>TRBJ1-1|TRBD1|few|TRBV6-5
TGTGCCAGCAGTCCCGACAGGGGGTATTATGCGGCTTTCTTT
CASSPDRGYYAAFF
>TRBJ2-7|NA|medium-sized|TRBV18
TGTGCCAGCTCACCGCGGGACTCGTCCGAGCAGTACTTC
CASSPRDSSEQYF
>TRBJ2-2|NA|NA|TRBV5-6
TGTGCCAGCAGTCGCCGGGAACCGAACACCGGGGAGCTGTTTTTT
CASSRREPNTGELFF
>TRBJ1-1|TRBD1|NA|TRBV6-5
TGTGCCAGCAGTAAGGGACAGCGAAAGAACACTGAAGCTTTCTTT
CASSKGQRKNTEAFF
>TRBJ2-6|NA|NA|TRBV4-1
TGCGCCAGCAGCCACCCCGGGCGCGGGGGGGCCAACGTCCTGACTTTC
CASSHPGRGGANVLTF
>TRBJ2-1|TRBD2|NA|TRBV11-3
TGTGCCAGCAGCCGTCCTAGCGGCCATGACTACAATGAGCAGTTCTTC
CASSRPSGHDYNEQFF
>TRBJ2-3|TRBD2|NA|TRBV9
TGTGCCAGCAGCGTAGGCCCGCGGGGGGCTAGCACAGATACGCAGTATTTT
CASSVGPRGASTDTQYF
>TRBJ1-2|NA|few|TRBV9
TGTGCCAGCAGCGTAGCGGGCAGGGCCTATGGCTACACCTTC
CASSVAGRAYGYTF
>TRBJ2-1|TRBD2|few|TRBV7-8
TGTGCCAGCGAAGGAAGACTAGCGGGAGGAAGATACTACAATGAGCAGTTCTTC
CASEGRLAGGRYYNEQFF
>TRBJ2-5|TRBD1|medium-sized|TRBV14
TGTGCCAGCAGCCCTGGACAGGGGGAGACCCAGTACTTC
CASSPGQGETQYF
>TRBJ1-2|NA|few|TRBV7-9
TGTGCCGTACCGGCGCAGGGGTATGGCTACACCTTC
CAVPAQGYGYTF
>TRBJ2-3|NA|few|TRBV6-5
TGTGCCAGCAGTGGCCCAGGCTCGAAGACAGATACGCAGTATTTT
CASSGPGSKTDTQYF
>TRBJ2-1|TRBD1|NA|TRBV11-3
TGTGCCAGCAGCTTGACAGGGGGCTACTACAATGAGCAGTTCTTC
CASSLTGGYYNEQFF
>TRBJ2-2|NA|NA|TRBV6-5
TGTGCCAGCAAGGGGATTGCGGACACCGGGGAGCTGTTTTTT
CASKGIADTGELFF
>TRBJ2-3|TRBD2|NA|TRBV5-1
TGCGCCAGCAGCTCACGGGGGGGCACAGATACGCAGTATTTT
CASSSRGGTDTQYF
>TRBJ1-4|NA|NA|TRBV6-5
TGTGCCAGCACGGAGGATAATGAAAAACTGTTTTTT
CASTEDNEKLFF
>TRBJ1-4|NA|NA|TRBV6-1
TGTGCCAGCAATCAGGGGTTGGAGGAAAAACTGTTTTTT
CASNQGLEEKLFF
>TRBJ1-6|NA|NA|TRBV4-1
TGCGCCAGCAGCCAGGGGACTGCCTATAATTCACCCCCCCACTTT
CASSQGTAYNSPPHF